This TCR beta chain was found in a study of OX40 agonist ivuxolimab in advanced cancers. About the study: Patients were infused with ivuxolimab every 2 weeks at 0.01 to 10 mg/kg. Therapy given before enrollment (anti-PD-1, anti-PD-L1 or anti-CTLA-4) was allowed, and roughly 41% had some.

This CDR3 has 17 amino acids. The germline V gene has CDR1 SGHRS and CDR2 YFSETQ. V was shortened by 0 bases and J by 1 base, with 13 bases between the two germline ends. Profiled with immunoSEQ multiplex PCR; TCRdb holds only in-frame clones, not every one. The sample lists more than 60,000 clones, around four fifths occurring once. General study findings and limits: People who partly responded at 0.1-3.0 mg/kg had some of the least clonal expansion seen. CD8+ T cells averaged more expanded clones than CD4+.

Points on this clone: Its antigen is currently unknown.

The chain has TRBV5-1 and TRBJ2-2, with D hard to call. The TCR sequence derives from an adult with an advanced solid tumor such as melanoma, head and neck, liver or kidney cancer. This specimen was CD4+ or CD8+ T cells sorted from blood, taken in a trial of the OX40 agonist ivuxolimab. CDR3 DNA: TGCGCCAGCAGCTTGGACAGAATCCAGAGGAACACCGGGGAGCTGTTTTTT. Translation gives CASSLDRIQRNTGELFF.